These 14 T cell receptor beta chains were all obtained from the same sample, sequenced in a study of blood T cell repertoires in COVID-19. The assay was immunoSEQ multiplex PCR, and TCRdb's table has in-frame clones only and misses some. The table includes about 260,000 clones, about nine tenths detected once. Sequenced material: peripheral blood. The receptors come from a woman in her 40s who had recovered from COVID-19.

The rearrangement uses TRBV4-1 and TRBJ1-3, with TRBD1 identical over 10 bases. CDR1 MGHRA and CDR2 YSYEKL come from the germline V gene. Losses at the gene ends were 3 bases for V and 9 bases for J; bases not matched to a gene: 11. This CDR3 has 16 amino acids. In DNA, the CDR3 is TGCGCCAGCAGCCACCGCTCCGGGACAGGGGAGGGCACCATATATTTT. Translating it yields CASSHRSGTGEGTIYF.

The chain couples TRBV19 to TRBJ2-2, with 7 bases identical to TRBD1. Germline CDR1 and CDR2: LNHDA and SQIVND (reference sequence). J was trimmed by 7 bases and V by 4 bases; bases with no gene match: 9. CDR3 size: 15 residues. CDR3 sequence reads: CASSSRTGSSGELFF. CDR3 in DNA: TGTGCCAGTAGTAGTAGGACAGGTAGTAGCGGGGAGCTGTTTTTT.

The CDR3 DNA reads as TGCGCCAGCAGCTTAGCAGGGGCACTCCCTGGGGCCAACGTCCTGACTTTC. This translates into CASSLAGALPGANVLTF. V gene TRBV5-1 combines with J gene TRBJ2-6, with D possibly matching TRBD1 (6 bases). The CDR3 covers 17 residues. CDR1 and CDR2 (germline): SGHRS, YFSETQ. The germline V and J ends were trimmed by 2 bases and 2 bases, with 14 bases remaining between them.

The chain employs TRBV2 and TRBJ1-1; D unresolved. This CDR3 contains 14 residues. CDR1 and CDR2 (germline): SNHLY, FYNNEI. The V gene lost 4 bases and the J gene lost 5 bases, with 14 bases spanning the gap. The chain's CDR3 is CASSVRGLGTEAFF. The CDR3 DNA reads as TGTGCCAGCAGTGTTCGGGGTTTGGGAACTGAAGCTTTCTTT.

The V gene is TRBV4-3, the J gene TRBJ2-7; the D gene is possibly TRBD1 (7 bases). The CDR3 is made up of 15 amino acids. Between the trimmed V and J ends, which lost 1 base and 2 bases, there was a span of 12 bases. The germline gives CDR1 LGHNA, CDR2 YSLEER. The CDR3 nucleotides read TGCGCCAGCAGCCAAGTCCAGGGGGGCCCCTACGAGCAGTACTTC. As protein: CASSQVQGGPYEQYF.

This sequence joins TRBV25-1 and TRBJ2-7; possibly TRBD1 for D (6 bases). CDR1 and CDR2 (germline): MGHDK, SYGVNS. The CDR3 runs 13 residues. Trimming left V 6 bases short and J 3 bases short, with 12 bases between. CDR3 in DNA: TGTGCCAGCAGCGCGACAGGTATCTACGAGCAGTACTTC. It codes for CASSATGIYEQYF.

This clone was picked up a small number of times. The chain's CDR3 is CASNPGGLDTDTQYF. As DNA, the CDR3 is TGCGCCAGCAACCCGGGGGGCCTGGACACAGATACGCAGTATTTT. The rearrangement links TRBV5-1 to TRBJ2-3; TRBD2 might be the D (7 bases). Looked up from germline, CDR1 is SGHRS and CDR2 is YFSETQ. Trimming pared 6 bases from V and 2 bases from J, leaving 16 bases between. CDR3 length: 15 residues.

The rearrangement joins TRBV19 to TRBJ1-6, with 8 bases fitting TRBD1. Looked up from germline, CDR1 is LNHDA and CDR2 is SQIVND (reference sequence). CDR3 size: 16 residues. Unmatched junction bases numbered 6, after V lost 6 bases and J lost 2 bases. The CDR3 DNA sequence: TGTGCCAGTAGCGACAGGGGTCGCGCCTATAATTCACCCCTCCACTTT. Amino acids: CASSDRGRAYNSPLHF.

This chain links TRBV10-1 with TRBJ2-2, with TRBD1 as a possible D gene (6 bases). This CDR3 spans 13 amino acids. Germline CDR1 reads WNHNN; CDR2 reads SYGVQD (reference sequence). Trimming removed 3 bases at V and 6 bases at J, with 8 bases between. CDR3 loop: CASSDRGAGELFF. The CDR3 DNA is TGCGCCAGCAGTGACAGGGGAGCCGGGGAGCTGTTTTTT.

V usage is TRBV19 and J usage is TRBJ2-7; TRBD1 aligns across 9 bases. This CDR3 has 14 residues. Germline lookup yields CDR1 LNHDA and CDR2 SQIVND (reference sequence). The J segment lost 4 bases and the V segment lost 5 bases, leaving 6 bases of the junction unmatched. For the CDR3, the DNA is TGTGCCAGTAGTCCATGGGACAGGGATTACGAGCAGTACTTC. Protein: CASSPWDRDYEQYF.

The CDR3 DNA reads as TGTGCCAGCAGTTTACTGACACCAAGAAATGAAAAACTGTTTTTT. It encodes CASSLLTPRNEKLFF. The chain combines TRBV27 with TRBJ1-4; D is ambiguous. V was shortened by 2 bases and J by 5 bases, with 12 bases between the two germline ends. Per germline, CDR1 MNHEY and CDR2 SMNVEV (reference sequence). CDR3 size: 15 residues.

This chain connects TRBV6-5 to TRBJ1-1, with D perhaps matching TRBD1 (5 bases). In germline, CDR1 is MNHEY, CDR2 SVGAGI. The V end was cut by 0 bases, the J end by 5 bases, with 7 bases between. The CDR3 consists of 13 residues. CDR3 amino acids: CASSYSRVTEAFF. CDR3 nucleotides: TGTGCCAGCAGTTACTCCAGGGTTACTGAAGCTTTCTTT.

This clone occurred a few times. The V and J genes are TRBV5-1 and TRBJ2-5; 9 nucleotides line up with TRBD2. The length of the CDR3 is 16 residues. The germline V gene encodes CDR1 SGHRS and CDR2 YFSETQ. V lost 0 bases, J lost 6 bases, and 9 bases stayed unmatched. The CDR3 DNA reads TGCGCCAGCAGCTTGGCCTACGGCGGGGGGGCGAAGACCCAGTACTTC. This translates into CASSLAYGGGAKTQYF.

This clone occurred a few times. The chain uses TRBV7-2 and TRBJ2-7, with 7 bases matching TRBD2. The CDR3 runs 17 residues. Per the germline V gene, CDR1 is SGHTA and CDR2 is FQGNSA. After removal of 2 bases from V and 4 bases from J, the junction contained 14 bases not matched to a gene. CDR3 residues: CASSLRLAERGEYEQYF. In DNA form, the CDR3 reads TGTGCCAGCAGCTTAAGACTAGCCGAGCGAGGGGAATACGAGCAGTACTTC.